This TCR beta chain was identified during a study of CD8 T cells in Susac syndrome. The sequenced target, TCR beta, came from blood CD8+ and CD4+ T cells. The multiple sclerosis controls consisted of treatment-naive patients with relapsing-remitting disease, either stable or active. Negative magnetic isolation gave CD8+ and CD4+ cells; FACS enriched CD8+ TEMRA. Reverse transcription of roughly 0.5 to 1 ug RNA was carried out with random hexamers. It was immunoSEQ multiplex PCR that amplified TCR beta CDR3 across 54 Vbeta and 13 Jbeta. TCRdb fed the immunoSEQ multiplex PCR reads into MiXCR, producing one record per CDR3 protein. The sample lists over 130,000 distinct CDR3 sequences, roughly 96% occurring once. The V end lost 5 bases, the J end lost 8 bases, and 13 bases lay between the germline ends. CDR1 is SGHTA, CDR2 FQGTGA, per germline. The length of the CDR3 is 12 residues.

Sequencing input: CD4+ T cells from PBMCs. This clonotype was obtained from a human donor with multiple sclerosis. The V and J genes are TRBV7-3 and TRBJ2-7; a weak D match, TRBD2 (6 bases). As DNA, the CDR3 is TGTGCCAGCAGCCTGACGGGGGAGCAGCAGTACTTC. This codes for CASSLTGEQQYF.